The 26 T cell receptor beta chains presented below share a single source sample, sequenced in a study of regulatory T cells in long-lasting Graves disease. The time point: persistent/refractory GD, antithyroid drugs over 5 years with positive TRAb. Making the TCR library involved RNA that had been extracted from PBMCs. In building TCR beta libraries, iRepertoire HTBI primers were used together with Arm-PCR of CDR3 regions. MiXCR was run by TCRdb on the multiplex PCR reads, yielding one entry per CDR3 protein. The table includes around 340,000 distinct CDR3 sequences, less than 20% detected once. Sequenced here: peripheral blood mononuclear cells (PBMCs), sampled when the disease was refractory, from a patient treated with antithyroid drugs. Receptors were obtained from a female donor with Graves disease.

This clonotype was found a few times. V gene TRBV29-1 combines with J gene TRBJ2-5; D might be TRBD2 (6 bases). The CDR3 consists of 13 residues. CDR1 is SQVTM and CDR2 is ANQGSEA in the germline V gene. Trimming shortened V by 4 bases and J by 3 bases, and 12 bases separated the two germline ends. The CDR3 DNA sequence: TGCAGCGTTGTGAGGACTATAAAAGAGACCCAGTACTTC. Translation gives CSVVRTIKETQYF.

The chain uses TRBV28 and TRBJ2-3, with 8 bases identical to TRBD2. The CDR3 is 16 residues long. After removal of 7 bases from V and 2 bases from J, the junction contained 11 bases not matched to a gene. From germline, CDR1 is MDHEN and CDR2 SYDVKM. CDR3 sequence (DNA): TGTGCCAGCATTATCGGGGGGGGCGACCCCACAGATACGCAGTATTTT. This gives the protein CASIIGGGDPTDTQYF.

This clonotype was detected ten times or more. V gene TRBV11-2 combines with J gene TRBJ2-5; a weak D match, TRBD1 (5 bases). The CDR3 is made up of 15 amino acids. Deletions cut 1 base from V and 5 bases from J, with 14 bases between. Germline V lookup: CDR1 SGHAT, CDR2 FQNNGV. Here the CDR3 DNA reads TGTGCCAGCAGCTTAGGGGCCAGGGTGGAGGAGACCCAGTACTTC. This gives the protein CASSLGARVEETQYF.

CDR3: CASRELAGGPKIDIQYF. CDR3 DNA: TGCGCCAGCAGAGAACTAGCGGGGGGGCCAAAGATAGACATTCAGTACTTC. V usage is TRBV10-1 and J usage is TRBJ2-4; 13 bases match TRBD2. CDR1 and CDR2 from the germline V gene are WNHNN and SYGVQD (reference sequence). This CDR3 is 17 amino acids long. With V trimmed by 6 bases and J by 8 bases, 13 bases remained unmatched.

The table lists this clonotype with a few counts. The chain recombines TRBV29-1 with TRBJ2-7; no firm D call. Germline V gene data show CDR1 as SQVTM and CDR2 as ANQGSEA. V was clipped by 0 bases and J by 0 bases, with 3 bases between them. The CDR3 is made up of 12 amino acids. The CDR3 loop reads CSVEDTSYEQYF. CDR3 nucleotides: TGCAGCGTTGAAGACACCTCCTACGAGCAGTACTTC.

The genes are TRBV10-2 and TRBJ2-3, with a possible D match to TRBD2 (5 bases). V was pared by 5 bases and J by 0 bases, with 12 bases between. Germline CDR1 reads WSHSY; CDR2 reads SAAADI. CDR3 size: 15 residues. CDR3 sequence (DNA): TGCGCCAGCAGTTTAAGAGCGGCTAGCACAGATACGCAGTATTTT. Protein product: CASSLRAASTDTQYF.

This clonotype was found many times. The genes are TRBV7-9 and TRBJ1-4, with D uncertain. The ends were cut back, 5 bases at V and 0 bases at J, with 7 bases in the middle. Per germline, CDR1 SEHNR and CDR2 FQNEAQ (reference sequence). The CDR3 totals 14 residues. CDR3 sequence: CASSPSPTNEKLFF. The CDR3 nucleotides read TGTGCCAGCAGCCCATCCCCAACTAATGAAAAACTGTTTTTT.

The chain has TRBV20-1 and TRBJ2-4; maybe TRBD2 (7 bases). Germline V gene lookup returns CDR1 DFQATT and CDR2 SNEGSKA (reference sequence). The CDR3 consists of 18 residues. Trimming pared 1 base from V and 1 base from J, leaving 20 bases between. DNA for the CDR3: TGCAGTGCTAGAGGAGAACCTTGGGGGGGGCAGGCCAAAAACATTCAGTACTTC. Translating gives CSARGEPWGGQAKNIQYF.

This clonotype was counted at least ten times. DNA for the CDR3: TGTGCCAGCAGCTTAACGTCAGGGGCTGGAGAGACCCAGTACTTC. Translation: CASSLTSGAGETQYF. V and J are TRBV7-3 and TRBJ2-5, with D possibly TRBD1 on 6 matching bases. The germline V gene encodes CDR1 SGHTA and CDR2 FQGTGA. V was shortened by 0 bases and J by 4 bases, with 12 bases between the two germline ends. The CDR3 is 15 amino acids.

In this sample, this clonotype turned up many times. V usage is TRBV6-1 and J usage is TRBJ1-4; TRBD1 might be the D (5 bases). The V gene lost 6 bases and the J gene lost 6 bases, with 14 bases spanning the gap. CDR1 MNHNS and CDR2 SASEGT come from the germline V gene. CDR3 length: 14 amino acids. CDR3 nucleotide sequence: TGTGCCAGCAGGACCGGGACCTTGGATGAAAAACTGTTTTTT. Protein product: CASRTGTLDEKLFF.

Many counts were recorded for this clonotype. The chain recombines TRBV28 with TRBJ1-1; no clear D gene. CDR1 and CDR2 (germline): MDHEN, SYDVKM. The V gene lost 6 bases and the J gene lost 6 bases, with 14 bases spanning the gap. The CDR3 length is 13 residues. The CDR3 DNA sequence: TGTGCCAGCAGCCGGGCGTTTCTGCCTGAAGCTTTCTTT. Residues: CASSRAFLPEAFF. Variable domain in full (rest from reference TRBV28 and TRBJ1-1): DVKVTQSSRYLVKRTGEKVFLECVQDMDHENMFWYRQDPGLGLRLIYFSYDVKMKEKGDIPEGYSVSREKKERFSLILESASTNQTSMYLCASSRAFLPEAFFGQGTRLTVV.

As regards this clonotype: A read error may explain this, as a much larger clone is one base away. This chain joins TRBV6-5 and TRBJ2-7; D is undetermined. Per germline, CDR1 MNHEY and CDR2 SVGAGI. CDR3 length: 13 residues. V lost 2 bases, J lost 3 bases, and 8 bases lay in between. In nucleotides, the CDR3 is TGTGCCAGCAGTTACAGGGCATACTACGAGCAGTACTTC. Translation: CASSYRAYYEQYF.

This clonotype appeared many times. The chain couples TRBV2 to TRBJ1-1, with D possibly being TRBD1 (5 bases). Germline V CDR1 and CDR2: SNHLY, FYNNEI. Trimming cost V 6 bases and J 5 bases, with 19 bases left between them. This CDR3 has 15 amino acids. The CDR3 sequence is CASSPLGRGGTEAFF. The CDR3 coding sequence is TGTGCCAGCAGCCCCCTGGGACGGGGCGGGACTGAAGCTTTCTTT.

The V gene is TRBV5-1, the J gene TRBJ2-7; D might be TRBD2 (5 bases). The CDR3 spans 15 residues. Germline V lookup: CDR1 SGHRS, CDR2 YFSETQ. V was pared by 0 bases and J by 2 bases, with 12 bases between. DNA of the CDR3: TGCGCCAGCAGCTTGGGGCTTAAGGGAGCCTACGAGCAGTACTTC. Amino acids: CASSLGLKGAYEQYF.

This clonotype was observed many times. V and J are TRBV11-3 and TRBJ2-5; D possibly corresponds to TRBD1 (6 bases). Trimming removed 4 bases at V and 6 bases at J, with 15 bases between. This CDR3 region has 14 residues. CDR1 and CDR2 from the germline V gene are SGHNT and YENEEA. The DNA of the CDR3 is TGTGCCAGCAGCTCCAATCTCAGGGGACAGACCCAGTACTTC. Protein product: CASSSNLRGQTQYF.

This clonotype was seen many times. The V and J genes are TRBV3-1 and TRBJ2-7, with D uncertain. CDR3 size: 11 residues. CDR1 is LGHDT, CDR2 YNNKEL, per germline (reference sequence). Trimming removed 5 bases at V and 3 bases at J, with 5 bases between. In nucleotides, the CDR3 is TGTGCCAGCAGCATTCACTACGAGCAGTACTTC. Protein product: CASSIHYEQYF.

CDR3: CASSFLGVNYGYTF. The CDR3 nucleotides read TGTGCCAGCAGTTTTTTGGGGGTTAACTATGGCTACACCTTC. The chain recombines TRBV27 with TRBJ1-2; TRBD1 is a possible D gene (5 bases). The CDR3 loop spans 14 amino acids. Looked up from germline, CDR1 is MNHEY and CDR2 is SMNVEV (reference sequence). Trimming stripped 3 bases from V and 1 base from J, with 9 bases between.

This clonotype occurred a few times. The J gene is TRBJ2-7, the V gene TRBV5-1; D remains unclear. V lost 4 bases and J 4 bases, leaving 15 bases between the germline ends. The CDR3 runs 14 residues. Germline lookup yields CDR1 SGHRS and CDR2 YFSETQ. The CDR3 here is CASSPQTTRYEQYF. The CDR3 DNA reads as TGCGCCAGCAGCCCCCAGACAACTCGATACGAGCAGTACTTC.

The rearrangement joins TRBV14 to TRBJ2-7; maybe TRBD2 (6 bases). V was pared by 4 bases and J by 2 bases, with 15 bases between. Germline V lookup: CDR1 SGHDN, CDR2 FVKESK. This CDR3 is built from 15 residues. CDR3 bases: TGTGCCAGCAGCCCACGGAGGGCAGCAACCTACGAGCAGTACTTC. Its protein is CASSPRRAATYEQYF.

There are many counts of this clonotype. This sequence joins TRBV29-1 and TRBJ1-1, with D hard to call. The CDR3 extends over 11 amino acids. V gave up 5 bases and J gave up 3 bases, with 7 bases separating them. Looked up from germline, CDR1 is SQVTM and CDR2 is ANQGSEA. The CDR3 DNA follows: TGCAGCGTTAGTAAAGACACTGAAGCTTTCTTT. Encoded protein: CSVSKDTEAFF.

Turning to this clonotype: A much larger clonotype is one base distant, so this may be a read error. V usage is TRBV18 and J usage is TRBJ1-4; 9 nucleotides agree with TRBD1. Germline trimming cut 2 bases from V and 6 bases from J; bases unmatched to any gene: 1. The CDR3 length is 14 residues. Germline assignment: CDR1 KGHSH and CDR2 LQKENI. The CDR3 nucleotides read TGTGCCAGCTCACCAAGGGACAGGGATGAAAAACTGTTTTTT. Its protein is CASSPRDRDEKLFF.

This chain joins TRBV13 and TRBJ1-5, with D unresolved. The germline V and J ends were trimmed by 5 bases and 2 bases, with 16 bases remaining between them. This CDR3 comprises 16 residues. Germline V gives CDR1 PRHDT, CDR2 FYEKMQ (reference sequence). CDR3 sequence (DNA): TGTGCCAGCAGCAGACGGTCAGATAAGGGCAATCAGCCCCAGCATTTT. It is translated as CASSRRSDKGNQPQHF.

The rearrangement links TRBV5-1 to TRBJ2-7; 9 bases match TRBD1. V shed 3 bases and J 6 bases; nucleotides not matched to a gene: 4. The CDR3 runs to 13 residues. Per germline, CDR1 SGHRS and CDR2 YFSETQ. The CDR3 DNA follows: TGCGCCAGCAGCTGGACAGGGGAGGGCGAGCAGTACTTC. It is translated as CASSWTGEGEQYF.

The chain uses TRBV4-3 and TRBJ1-1; D ambiguous. Between the trimmed V and J ends, which lost 3 bases and 0 bases, there was a span of 14 bases. CDR1 is LGHNA, CDR2 YSLEER, per germline. The CDR3 length is 16 residues. The CDR3 loop reads CASSQYVGSMNTEAFF. CDR3 nucleotides: TGCGCCAGCAGCCAGTATGTAGGGTCTATGAACACTGAAGCTTTCTTT.

This sequence joins TRBV7-3 and TRBJ1-1; the match to TRBD1 covers 7 bases. V trimming: 5 bases; J trimming: 1 base; junction bases outside the gene matches: 7. Looked up from germline, CDR1 is SGHTA and CDR2 is FQGTGA. This CDR3 is built from 15 residues. Here the CDR3 reads CASSASGTANTEAFF. The DNA of the CDR3 is TGTGCCAGCAGCGCTTCCGGGACAGCGAACACTGAAGCTTTCTTT. Full variable domain (rest looked up from reference TRBV7-3 and TRBJ1-1): GAGVSQTPSNKVTEKGKYVELRCDPISGHTALYWYRQSLGQGPEFLIYFQGTGAADDSGLPNDRFFAVRPEGSVSTLKIQRTERGDSAVYLCASSASGTANTEAFFGQGTRLTVV.

A word on this clonotype: This sequence is one base from a far larger clone and is likely a read error. The gene calls are TRBV6-1 and TRBJ1-4, with 10 bases fitting TRBD1. V was clipped by 4 bases and J by 3 bases; unmatched bases: 17. The CDR3 is made up of 20 amino acids. From germline, CDR1 is MNHNS and CDR2 SASEGT. CDR3 in DNA: TGTGCCAGCAGTGTTGGAACAAGTCCCGGGACAGGGGAACCTAATGAAAAACTGTTTTTT. It is translated as CASSVGTSPGTGEPNEKLFF.